The source of this T cell receptor beta chain is a study of T cells in Graves' hyperthyroidism and ophthalmopathy. The study's findings and limits: It was a median around 6 months before onset that the model predicted ophthalmopathy.

TCR beta CDR3 sequences were amplified from RNA transcripts. The primer set for the first-round RT-PCR of the TCR CDR3 was HTBI. TCRdb passed the multiplex PCR reads through MiXCR, listing each CDR3 protein once. The repertoire includes fewer than 650,000 distinct CDR3 sequences, 14% of them detected once, and 11% to 15% sits in the top ten. Graves' hyperthyroidism was deemed stable absent ophthalmopathy progression within 18 months. Fresh peripheral blood, 9.5 to 10 ml of it, supplied the PBMCs. The CDR3 extends over 14 amino acids. V lost 3 bases to trimming and J lost 5 bases, with 11 bases between them. Germline V gene lookup returns CDR1 MDHEN and CDR2 SYDVKM. This clonotype occurred many times. The target antigen is unknown.

V usage is TRBV28 and J usage is TRBJ2-4, with TRBD2 as a possible D gene (6 bases). The TCR comes from a woman in her thirties or forties with Graves' hyperthyroidism. The sequenced sample was blood. CDR3 in amino acids: CASSFSPGENIQYF. The CDR3 nucleotides are TGTGCCAGCAGTTTCTCACCGGGGGAAAACATTCAGTACTTC.